One sample yielded the 19 T cell receptor beta chains listed below, sequenced in a study of graft-versus-host responses after intestinal transplantation. TCRdb keeps only in-frame clones here, not all; method: immunoSEQ multiplex PCR. Of tens of thousands of clones in the sample, 89% are singletons; the top ten hold 2% to 3%. Antigens of these TCRs are unknown. Material: unstimulated CD8+ T cells sorted from spleen or lymph node cells, obtained before intestinal transplant. These receptors were taken from a human donor who received an intestinal transplant.

The chain couples TRBV29-1 to TRBJ2-1; 8 bases map to TRBD1. The CDR3 is 15 amino acids. Germline trimming cut 4 bases from V and 3 bases from J; bases unmatched to any gene: 8. Germline CDR1 reads SQVTM; CDR2 reads ANQGSEA. CDR3 DNA: TGCAGCGTTGTGGGGACAGGACACGTCTACAATGAGCAGTTCTTC. Protein: CSVVGTGHVYNEQFF.

V gene TRBV27 combines with J gene TRBJ2-7; 8 positions match TRBD1. Germline CDR1 and CDR2: MNHEY and SMNVEV (reference sequence). This CDR3 region has 13 residues. J was trimmed by 7 bases and V by 6 bases; bases with no gene match: 8. In DNA form, the CDR3 reads TGTGCCAGCAGCCCGGACAGGGCCCAGGAGCAGTACTTC. It is translated as CASSPDRAQEQYF.

The chain joins TRBV2 to TRBJ2-7, with a weak D call TRBD1 (5 bases). V was shortened by 10 bases and J by 6 bases, with 13 bases between the two germline ends. Looked up from germline, CDR1 is SNHLY and CDR2 is FYNNEI. This CDR3 has 11 residues. CDR3: CAIQTDFEQYF. The CDR3 bases are TGTGCCATTCAGACAGATTTCGAGCAGTACTTC. Full variable domain (missing parts from reference TRBV2 and TRBJ2-7): EPEVTQTPSHQVTQMGQEVILRCVPISNHLYFYWYRQILGQKVEFLVSFYNNEISEKSEIFDDQFSVERPDGSNFTLKIRSTKLEDSAMYFCAIQTDFEQYFGPGTRLTVT.

The chain is built from TRBV6-6 and TRBJ1-5; D not certain. Germline values: CDR1 MNHNY, CDR2 SVGAGI (reference sequence). The CDR3 totals 13 residues. The germline V and J ends were trimmed by 5 bases and 7 bases, with 12 bases remaining between them. The CDR3 DNA is TGTGCCAGCAGTACCTACAGTAACCAGCCCCAGCATTTT. It is translated as CASSTYSNQPQHF.

This clone was seen a single time. The rearrangement joins TRBV25-1 to TRBJ2-7; D is uncertain. Germline V gene lookup returns CDR1 MGHDK and CDR2 SYGVNS. V lost 3 bases, J lost 0 bases, and 6 bases lay in between. The CDR3 is 13 residues long. In DNA, the CDR3 is TGTGCCAGCAGTGACCAGTACTCCTACGAGCAGTACTTC. Residues: CASSDQYSYEQYF.

The V gene is TRBV4-1, the J gene TRBJ2-5; 7 bases line up with TRBD1. The DNA end favors TRBJ2-7, so the J call may be wrong. Germline-derived CDR1 and CDR2 are MGHRA and YSYEKL. This CDR3 is 15 amino acids long. The CDR3 sequence is CASSQARDSAYEQYF. DNA of the CDR3: TGCGCCAGCAGCCAAGCCAGGGACAGCGCCTACGAGCAGTACTTC.

The genes are TRBV2 and TRBJ2-7, with TRBD1 matching 9 bases. After removal of 6 bases from V and 4 bases from J, the junction contained 7 bases not matched to a gene. CDR1 SNHLY and CDR2 FYNNEI come from the germline V gene. The length of the CDR3 is 14 residues. The CDR3 protein is CASSPTGGGYEQYF. In nucleotides, the CDR3 is TGTGCCAGCAGCCCCACAGGGGGCGGATACGAGCAGTACTTC. Based on the CDR3 plus reference TRBV2 and TRBJ2-7, the full variable domain is EPEVTQTPSHQVTQMGQEVILRCVPISNHLYFYWYRQILGQKVEFLVSFYNNEISEKSEIFDDQFSVERPDGSNFTLKIRSTKLEDSAMYFCASSPTGGGYEQYFGPGTRLTVT.

The chain uses TRBV2 and TRBJ2-7; 8 bases match TRBD1. This CDR3 region has 15 residues. CDR1 is SNHLY and CDR2 is FYNNEI in the germline V gene. J lost 4 bases, V lost 6 bases, and 11 bases had no gene match. The CDR3 region is CASSAWRTGIYEQYF. CDR3 DNA: TGTGCCAGCAGCGCCTGGAGGACAGGGATTTACGAGCAGTACTTC.

The rearrangement links TRBV18 to TRBJ2-1; 8 bases match TRBD2. The V gene end was trimmed by 1 base and the J gene end by 8 bases; junction bases not matched to a gene: 10. Germline V lookup: CDR1 KGHSH, CDR2 LQKENI. CDR3 size: 16 residues. Here the CDR3 reads CASSPLRLATPYEQFF. CDR3 DNA sequence: TGTGCCAGCTCACCACTGCGACTAGCGACCCCCTATGAGCAGTTCTTC.

The chain uses TRBV19 and TRBJ2-3, with 7 bases fitting TRBD1. Germline V lookup: CDR1 LNHDA, CDR2 SQIVND (reference sequence). V shed 9 bases, J shed 7 bases, and the junction held 10 bases outside the gene matches. The CDR3 is made up of 13 amino acids. The CDR3 sequence is CASARQGENTQYF. The CDR3 coding sequence is TGTGCCAGCGCGAGACAGGGAGAGAATACGCAGTATTTT.

CDR3 in DNA: TGTGCCAGCTCCTCCGGCAGGGTCTCTGGAAACACCATATATTTT. It encodes CASSSGRVSGNTIYF. The V gene is TRBV6-5, the J gene TRBJ1-3; perhaps TRBD1 as D (5 bases). Between the trimmed V and J ends, which lost 8 bases and 0 bases, there was a span of 14 bases. Germline loops: CDR1 MNHEY, CDR2 SVGAGI. CDR3 length: 15 residues.

This clone has only one observation. The CDR3 sequence is CASSQVRDRSYEQYF. The CDR3 DNA follows: TGCGCCAGCAGCCAAGTCCGGGACAGATCCTACGAGCAGTACTTC. This rearrangement joins TRBV4-1 to TRBJ2-5; 7 bases align to TRBD1. The better agreement between TRBJ2-7 and the DNA end casts doubt on the J call. The CDR3 covers 15 residues. The germline CDR1 and CDR2 sequences are MGHRA and YSYEKL.

The rearrangement uses TRBV25-1 and TRBJ1-2; no firm D call. The length of the CDR3 is 12 residues. CDR1 is MGHDK, CDR2 SYGVNS, per germline. Deletions cut 3 bases from V and 6 bases from J, with 8 bases between. DNA of the CDR3: TGTGCCAGCAGTGATTCGGGGAATGGCTACACCTTC. Encoded protein: CASSDSGNGYTF.

The J gene is TRBJ2-3, the V gene TRBV7-2; D perhaps matches TRBD2 (6 bases). Germline V gene lookup returns CDR1 SGHTA and CDR2 FQGNSA. The CDR3 runs to 15 residues. The germline V and J ends were trimmed by 2 bases and 5 bases, with 14 bases remaining between them. The CDR3 is CASSLLRGWVDTQYF. The CDR3 DNA sequence: TGTGCCAGCAGCTTATTGCGGGGTTGGGTAGATACGCAGTATTTT.

The chain is built from TRBV27 and TRBJ2-1; 10 positions match TRBD2. The CDR3 has 18 amino acids. V shed 2 bases, J shed 2 bases, and the junction held 9 bases outside the gene matches. The germline V gene encodes CDR1 MNHEY and CDR2 SMNVEV (reference sequence). In nucleotides, the CDR3 is TGTGCCAGCAGTTTAACTCCGGGGAGCGGGGGGGCCTACAATGAGCAGTTCTTC. Protein product: CASSLTPGSGGAYNEQFF.

The chain carries TRBV28 and TRBJ2-7, with unresolved D. CDR3 size: 12 residues. Germline CDR1 and CDR2: MDHEN and SYDVKM. The V end lost 6 bases, the J end lost 3 bases, and 9 bases lay between the germline ends. CDR3 residues: CASSPAVYEQYF. The CDR3 DNA is TGTGCCAGCAGCCCCGCGGTCTACGAGCAGTACTTC.

V usage is TRBV4-2 and J usage is TRBJ1-5; D is unresolved. The CDR3 is 14 residues long. Trimming cost V 4 bases and J 2 bases, with 9 bases left between them. Germline assignment: CDR1 LGHNA and CDR2 YNFKEQ. In DNA, the CDR3 is TGTGCCAGCAGCCCCCTGGGAGGCAATCAGCCCCAGCATTTT. Residues: CASSPLGGNQPQHF.

Here the CDR3 DNA reads TGTGCCAGCAGTGAGGAGAGCTCCTACAATGAGCAGTTCTTC. As protein: CASSEESSYNEQFF. The chain recombines TRBV6-1 with TRBJ2-1; D ambiguous. Between the trimmed V and J ends, which lost 3 bases and 0 bases, there was a span of 6 bases. Germline V gene sequence: CDR1 MNHNS, CDR2 SASEGT. The CDR3 is 14 residues long.

The chain carries TRBV29-1 and TRBJ2-4; 7 bases match TRBD1. CDR1 and CDR2 (germline): SQVTM, ANQGSEA. The V and J ends lost 6 bases and 8 bases, in that order; junction bases with no gene match: 4. The CDR3 extends over 11 amino acids. The CDR3 reads CSVVGQDIQYF. In DNA, the CDR3 is TGCAGCGTGGTTGGACAGGACATTCAGTACTTC.